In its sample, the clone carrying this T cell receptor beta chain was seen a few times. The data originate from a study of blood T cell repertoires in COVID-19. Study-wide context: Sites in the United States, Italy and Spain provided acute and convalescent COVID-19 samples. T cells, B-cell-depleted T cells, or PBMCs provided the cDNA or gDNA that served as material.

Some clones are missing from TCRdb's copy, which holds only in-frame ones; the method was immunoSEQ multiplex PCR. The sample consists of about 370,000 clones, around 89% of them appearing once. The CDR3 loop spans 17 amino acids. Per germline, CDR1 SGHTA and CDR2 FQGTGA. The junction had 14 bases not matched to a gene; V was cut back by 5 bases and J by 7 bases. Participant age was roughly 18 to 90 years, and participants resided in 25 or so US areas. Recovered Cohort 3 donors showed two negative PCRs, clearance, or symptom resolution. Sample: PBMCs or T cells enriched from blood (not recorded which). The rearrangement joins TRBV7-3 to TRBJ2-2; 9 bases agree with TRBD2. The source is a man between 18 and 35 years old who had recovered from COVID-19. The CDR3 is CASSPSPSGMGGGELFF. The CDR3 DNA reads TGTGCCAGCAGCCCATCCCCTAGCGGGATGGGTGGCGGGGAGCTGTTTTTT.